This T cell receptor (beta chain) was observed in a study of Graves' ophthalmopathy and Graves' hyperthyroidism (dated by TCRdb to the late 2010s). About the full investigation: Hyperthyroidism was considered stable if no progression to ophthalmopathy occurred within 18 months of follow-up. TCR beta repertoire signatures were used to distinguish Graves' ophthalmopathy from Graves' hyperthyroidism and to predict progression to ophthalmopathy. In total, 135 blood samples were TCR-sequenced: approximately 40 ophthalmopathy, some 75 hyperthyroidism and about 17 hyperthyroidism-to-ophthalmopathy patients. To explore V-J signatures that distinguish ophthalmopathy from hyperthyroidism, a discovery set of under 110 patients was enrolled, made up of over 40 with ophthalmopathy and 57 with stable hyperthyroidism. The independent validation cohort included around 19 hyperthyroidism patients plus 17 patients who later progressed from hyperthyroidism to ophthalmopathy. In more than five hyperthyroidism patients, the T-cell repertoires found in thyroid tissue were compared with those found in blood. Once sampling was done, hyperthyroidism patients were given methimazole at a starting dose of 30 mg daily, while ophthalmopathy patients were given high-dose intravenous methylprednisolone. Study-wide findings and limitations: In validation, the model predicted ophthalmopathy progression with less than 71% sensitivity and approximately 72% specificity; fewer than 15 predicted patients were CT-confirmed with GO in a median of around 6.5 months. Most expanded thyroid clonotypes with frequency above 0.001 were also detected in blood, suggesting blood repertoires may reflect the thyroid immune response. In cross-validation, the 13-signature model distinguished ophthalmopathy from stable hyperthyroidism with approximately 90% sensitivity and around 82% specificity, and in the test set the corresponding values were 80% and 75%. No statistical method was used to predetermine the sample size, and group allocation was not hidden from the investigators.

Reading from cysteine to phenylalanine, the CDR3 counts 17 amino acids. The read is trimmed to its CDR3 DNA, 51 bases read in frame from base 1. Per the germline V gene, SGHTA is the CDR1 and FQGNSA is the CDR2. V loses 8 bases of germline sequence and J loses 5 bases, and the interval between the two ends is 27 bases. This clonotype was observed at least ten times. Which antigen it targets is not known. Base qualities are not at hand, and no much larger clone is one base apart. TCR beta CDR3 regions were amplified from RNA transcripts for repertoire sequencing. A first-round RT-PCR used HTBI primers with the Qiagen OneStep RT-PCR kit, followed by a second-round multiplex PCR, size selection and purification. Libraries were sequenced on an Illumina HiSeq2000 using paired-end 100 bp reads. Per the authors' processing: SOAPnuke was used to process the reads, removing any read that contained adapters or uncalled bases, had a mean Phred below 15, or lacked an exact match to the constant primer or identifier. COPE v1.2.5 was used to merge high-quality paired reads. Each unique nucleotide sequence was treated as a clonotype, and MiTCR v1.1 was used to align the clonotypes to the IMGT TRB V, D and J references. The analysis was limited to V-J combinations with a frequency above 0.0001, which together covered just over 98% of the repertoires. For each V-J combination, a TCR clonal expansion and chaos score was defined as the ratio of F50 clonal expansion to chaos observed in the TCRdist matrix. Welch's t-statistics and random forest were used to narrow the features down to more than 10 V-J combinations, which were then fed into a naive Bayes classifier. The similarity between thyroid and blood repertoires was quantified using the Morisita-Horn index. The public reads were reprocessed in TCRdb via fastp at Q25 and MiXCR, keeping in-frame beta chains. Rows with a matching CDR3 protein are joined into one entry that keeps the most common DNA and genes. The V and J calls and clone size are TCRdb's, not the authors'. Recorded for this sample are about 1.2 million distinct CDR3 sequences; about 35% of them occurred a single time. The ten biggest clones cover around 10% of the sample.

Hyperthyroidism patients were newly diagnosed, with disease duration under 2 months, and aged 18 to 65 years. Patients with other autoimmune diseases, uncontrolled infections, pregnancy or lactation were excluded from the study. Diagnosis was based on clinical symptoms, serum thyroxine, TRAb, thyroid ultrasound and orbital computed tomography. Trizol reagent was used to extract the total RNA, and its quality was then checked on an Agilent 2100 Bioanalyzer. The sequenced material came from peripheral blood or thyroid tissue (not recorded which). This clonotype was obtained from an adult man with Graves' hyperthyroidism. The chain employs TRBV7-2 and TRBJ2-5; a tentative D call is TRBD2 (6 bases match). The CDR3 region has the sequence CASRGAVAQNQGETQYF. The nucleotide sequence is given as TGTGCCAGCCGCGGGGCAGTAGCTCAGAACCAAGGGGAGACCCAGTACTTC.